The present entry profiles one T cell receptor (beta chain) with its context. No antigen is known for it. The data stem from a study of cytomegalovirus exposure and HLA in healthy donors. Produced via immunoSEQ multiplex PCR; TCRdb's table is partial and in-frame only. Of roughly 150,000 clones listed, about 88% are singletons. While the first cohort had 600 to 800 subjects, the donors belonged to the separate validation cohort of roughly 130 subjects. Regarding the study as a whole: Researchers reported that a few CMV-associated chains were confirmed in vitro as CMV antigen-specific. Most TCR sequences showed up rarely, but some public TCRs showed up in many donors. The investigators catalogued 164 TCR beta chains as cytomegalovirus-associated.

The sequenced sample consisted of PBMCs. This clonotype originated in a man aged 18 to 30 in good health and CMV-seronegative.

CDR3 coding DNA: TGTGCCAGCAGCTTAAGACTAGCGGACAATGAGCAGTTCTTC. Residues: CASSLRLADNEQFF. The J gene is TRBJ2-1, the V gene TRBV7-2; 9 bases fit TRBD2. The CDR3 is 14 amino acids. Looked up from germline, CDR1 is SGHTA and CDR2 is FQGNSA. Trimming cost V 2 bases and J 5 bases; bases outside gene matches: 1.